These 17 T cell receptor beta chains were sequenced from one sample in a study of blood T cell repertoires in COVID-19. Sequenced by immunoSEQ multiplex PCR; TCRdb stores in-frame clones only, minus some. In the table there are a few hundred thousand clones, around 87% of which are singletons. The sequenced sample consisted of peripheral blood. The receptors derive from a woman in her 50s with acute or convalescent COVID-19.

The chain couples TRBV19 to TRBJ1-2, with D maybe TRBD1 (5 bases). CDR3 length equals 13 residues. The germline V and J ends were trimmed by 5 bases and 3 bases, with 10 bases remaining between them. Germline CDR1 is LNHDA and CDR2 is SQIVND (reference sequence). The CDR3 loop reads CASSAPGDYGYTF. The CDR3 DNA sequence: TGTGCCAGTAGTGCCCCGGGGGACTATGGCTACACCTTC.

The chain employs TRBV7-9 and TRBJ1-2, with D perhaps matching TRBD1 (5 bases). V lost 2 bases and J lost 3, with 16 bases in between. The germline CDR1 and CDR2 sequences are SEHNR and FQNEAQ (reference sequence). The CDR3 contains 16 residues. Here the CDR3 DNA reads TGTGCCAGCAGCTTACATTCACTGGGGCCTGACTATGGCTACACCTTC. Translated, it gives CASSLHSLGPDYGYTF.

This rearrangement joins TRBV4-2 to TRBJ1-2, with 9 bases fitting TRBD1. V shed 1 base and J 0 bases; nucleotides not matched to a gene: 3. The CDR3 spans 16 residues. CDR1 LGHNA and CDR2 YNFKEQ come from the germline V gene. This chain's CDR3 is CASSQGDRDTNYGYTF. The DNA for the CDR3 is TGTGCCAGCAGCCAAGGGGACAGGGACACTAACTATGGCTACACCTTC.

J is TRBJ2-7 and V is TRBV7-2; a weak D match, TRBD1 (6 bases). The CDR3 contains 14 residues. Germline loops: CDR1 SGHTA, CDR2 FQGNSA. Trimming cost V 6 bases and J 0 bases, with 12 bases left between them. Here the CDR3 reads CASRLDRYSYEQYF. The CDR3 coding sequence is TGTGCCAGCAGACTAGACAGGTACTCCTACGAGCAGTACTTC. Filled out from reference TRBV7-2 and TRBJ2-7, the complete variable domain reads GAGVSQSPSNKVTEKGKDVELRCDPISGHTALYWYRQSLGQGLEFLIYFQGNSAPDKSGLPSDRFSAERTGGSVSTLTIQRTQQEDSAVYLCASRLDRYSYEQYFGPGTRLTVT.

The DNA for the CDR3 is TGCGCCAGCAGCTTGGGAATCGGCGGCCGTTATAATGAAAAACTGTTTTTT. It translates to CASSLGIGGRYNEKLFF. This chain joins TRBV5-1 and TRBJ1-4; D is unclear. CDR3 length equals 17 residues. V gave up 0 bases and J gave up 4 bases, with 16 bases separating them. Looked up from germline, CDR1 is SGHRS and CDR2 is YFSETQ.

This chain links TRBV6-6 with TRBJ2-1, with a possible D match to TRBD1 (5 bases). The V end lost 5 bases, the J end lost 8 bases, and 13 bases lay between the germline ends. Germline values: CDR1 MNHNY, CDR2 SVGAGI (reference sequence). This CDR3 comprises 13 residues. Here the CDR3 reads CASSQGAAYEQFF. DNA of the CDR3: TGTGCCAGCAGTCAAGGGGCTGCGTATGAGCAGTTCTTC.

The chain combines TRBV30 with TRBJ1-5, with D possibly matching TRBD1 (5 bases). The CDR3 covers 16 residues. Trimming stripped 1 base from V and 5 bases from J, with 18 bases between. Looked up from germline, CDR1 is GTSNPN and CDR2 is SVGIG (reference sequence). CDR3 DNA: TGTGCCTGGAGTGCAACTTTTCGGGGGACCGATCAGCCCCAGCATTTT. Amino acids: CAWSATFRGTDQPQHF.

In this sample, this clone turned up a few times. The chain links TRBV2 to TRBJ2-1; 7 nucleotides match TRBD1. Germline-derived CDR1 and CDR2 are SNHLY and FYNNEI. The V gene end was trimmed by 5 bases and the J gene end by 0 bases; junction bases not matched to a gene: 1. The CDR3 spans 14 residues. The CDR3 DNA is TGTGCCAGCAGTCGGGACAGCTCCTACAATGAGCAGTTCTTC. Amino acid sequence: CASSRDSSYNEQFF.

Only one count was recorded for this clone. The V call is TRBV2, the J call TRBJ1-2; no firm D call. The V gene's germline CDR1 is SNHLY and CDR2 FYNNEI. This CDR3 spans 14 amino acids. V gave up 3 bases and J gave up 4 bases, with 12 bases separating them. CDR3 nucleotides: TGTGCCAGCAGTGATAGATCGTCTCTCTATGGCTACACCTTC. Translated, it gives CASSDRSSLYGYTF.

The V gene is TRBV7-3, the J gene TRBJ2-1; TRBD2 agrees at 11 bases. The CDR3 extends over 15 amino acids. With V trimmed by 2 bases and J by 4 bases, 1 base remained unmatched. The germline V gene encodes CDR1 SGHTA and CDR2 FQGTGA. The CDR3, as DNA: TGTGCCAGCAGCTTAGGGACTAGCGGTTACAATGAGCAGTTCTTC. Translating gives CASSLGTSGYNEQFF.

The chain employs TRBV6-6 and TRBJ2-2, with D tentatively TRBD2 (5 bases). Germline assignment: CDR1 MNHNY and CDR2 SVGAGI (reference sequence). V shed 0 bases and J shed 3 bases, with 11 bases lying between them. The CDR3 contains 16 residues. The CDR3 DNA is TGTGCCAGCAGTTACTCGTACAGTAGCGACACCGGGGAGCTGTTTTTT. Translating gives CASSYSYSSDTGELFF.

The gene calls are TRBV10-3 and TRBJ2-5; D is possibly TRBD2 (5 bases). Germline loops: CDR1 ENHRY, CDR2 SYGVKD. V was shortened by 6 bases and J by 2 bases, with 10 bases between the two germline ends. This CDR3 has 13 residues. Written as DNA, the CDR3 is TGTGCCATCAGCTCCGGGATTCAAGAGACCCAGTACTTC. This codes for CAISSGIQETQYF.

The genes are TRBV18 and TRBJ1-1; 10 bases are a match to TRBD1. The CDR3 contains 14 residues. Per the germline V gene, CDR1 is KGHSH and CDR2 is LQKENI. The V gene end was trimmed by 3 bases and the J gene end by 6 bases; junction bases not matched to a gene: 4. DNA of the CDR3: TGTGCCAGCTCACCGGGACAGGGGTCGTCTGAAGCTTTCTTT. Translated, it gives CASSPGQGSSEAFF.

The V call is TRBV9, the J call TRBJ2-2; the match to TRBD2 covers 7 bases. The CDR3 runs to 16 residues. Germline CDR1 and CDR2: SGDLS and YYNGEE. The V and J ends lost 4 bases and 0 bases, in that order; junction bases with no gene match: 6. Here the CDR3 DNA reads TGTGCCAGCAGCCCCGGGGGGTTCGCGAACACCGGGGAGCTGTTTTTT. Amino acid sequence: CASSPGGFANTGELFF.

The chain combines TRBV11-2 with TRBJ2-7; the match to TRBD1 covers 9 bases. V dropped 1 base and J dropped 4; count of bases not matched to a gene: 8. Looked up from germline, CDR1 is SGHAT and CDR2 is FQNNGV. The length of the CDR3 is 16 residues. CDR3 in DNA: TGTGCCAGCAGCTTAGGGGAGACAGGGGGAGGATACGAGCAGTACTTC. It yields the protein CASSLGETGGGYEQYF.

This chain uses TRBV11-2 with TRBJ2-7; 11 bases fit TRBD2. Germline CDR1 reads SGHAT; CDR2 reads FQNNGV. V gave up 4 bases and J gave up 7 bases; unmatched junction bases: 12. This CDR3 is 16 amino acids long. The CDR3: CASSSRASGRSGEQYF. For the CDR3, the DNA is TGTGCCAGCAGCTCCAGGGCTAGCGGGAGGTCAGGTGAGCAGTACTTC.

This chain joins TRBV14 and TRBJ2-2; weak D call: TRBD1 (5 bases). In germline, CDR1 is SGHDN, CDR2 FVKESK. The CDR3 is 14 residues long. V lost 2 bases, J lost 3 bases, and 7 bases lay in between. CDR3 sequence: CASSQRRDTGELFF. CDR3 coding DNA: TGTGCCAGCAGCCAACGCAGGGACACCGGGGAGCTGTTTTTT. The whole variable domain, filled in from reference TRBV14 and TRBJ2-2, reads EAGVTQFPSHSVIEKGQTVTLRCDPISGHDNLYWYRRVMGKEIKFLLHFVKESKQDESGMPNNRFLAERTGGTYSTLKVQPAELEDSGVYFCASSQRRDTGELFFGEGSRLTVL.